This T cell receptor beta chain was sequenced in a study of T cell responses to AZD1222 COVID-19 vaccine. The CDR3 has 15 residues. The germline V and J ends were trimmed by 1 base and 0 bases, with 6 bases remaining between them. CDR1 LGHNT and CDR2 FRNRAP come from the germline V gene. Sequenced by immunoSEQ multiplex PCR; TCRdb stores in-frame clones only, minus some. The table shows several thousand clones, with 87% occurring only once. This sample comprised peripheral blood, obtained 28 days after the second AZD1222 dose. V is TRBV12-5 and J is TRBJ2-2; D is tentatively TRBD1 or TRBD2 (5 bases each). This clonotype was sampled from an adult who received the AZD1222 COVID-19 vaccine. The CDR3 region is CASGLGGPNTGELFF. The CDR3 nucleotides read TGTGCTAGTGGTTTGGGGGGACCGAACACCGGGGAGCTGTTTTTT.